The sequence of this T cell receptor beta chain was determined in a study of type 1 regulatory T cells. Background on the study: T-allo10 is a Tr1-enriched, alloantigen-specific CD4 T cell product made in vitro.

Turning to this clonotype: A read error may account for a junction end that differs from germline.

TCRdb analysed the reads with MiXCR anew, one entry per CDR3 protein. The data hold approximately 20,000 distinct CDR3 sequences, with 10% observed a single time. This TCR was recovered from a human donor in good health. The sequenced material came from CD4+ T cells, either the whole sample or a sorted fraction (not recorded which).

CDR3 sequence (DNA): TGTGCCAGCCCACCACCGTCAGGACTAGCCGGTGTGCCCGGGGAGCTGTTTTTT. Protein sequence: CASPPPSGLAGVPGELFF. This sequence joins TRBV18 and TRBJ2-2; 8 bases align to TRBD2. Germline-derived CDR1 and CDR2 are KGHSH and LQKENI. The CDR3 runs to 18 residues.